Shown below are 22 T cell receptor beta chains from a single sample sequenced in a study of CD8 T cells in Susac syndrome. Random hexamers primed reverse transcription of about 0.45 to 1 ug RNA. TCRdb reprocessed the immunoSEQ multiplex PCR reads via MiXCR and lists one record per CDR3 protein. Among approximately 270,000 distinct CDR3 sequences listed, just under 95% were seen once. Specimen: CD4+ T cells from PBMCs. Receptors originate from a human donor with multiple sclerosis.

This clonotype has only one observation. The chain joins TRBV19 to TRBJ2-7, with 7 bases identical to TRBD1. Germline trimming cut 5 bases from V and 0 bases from J; bases unmatched to any gene: 4. Germline CDR1 reads LNHDA; CDR2 reads SQIVND (reference sequence). The CDR3 totals 14 residues. The CDR3 protein is CASSSDRASYEQYV. The CDR3 nucleotides read TGTGCCAGTAGTTCTGACAGGGCCTCCTACGAGCAGTACGTC.

The chain joins TRBV20-1 to TRBJ1-1; D is uncertain. Germline V CDR1 and CDR2: DFQATT, SNEGSKA (reference sequence). The length of the CDR3 is 11 residues. V shed 5 bases and J shed 7 bases, with 11 bases lying between them. For the CDR3, the DNA is TGCAGTGCTGGCGGTCTAGGTGAAGCTTTCTTT. It is translated as CSAGGLGEAFF.

The chain has TRBV5-6 and TRBJ2-7, with D possibly being TRBD1 (6 bases). The germline CDR1 and CDR2 sequences are SGHDT and YYEEEE. This CDR3 has 16 residues. Trimming left V 0 bases short and J 7 bases short, with 20 bases between. The CDR3 loop reads CASSLGTVGALGEQYF. For the CDR3, the DNA is TGTGCCAGCAGCTTGGGGACAGTGGGGGCCTTAGGGGAGCAGTACTTC.

This clonotype has a handful of counts. The CDR3 DNA reads as TGTGCCAGTAGTCGCGGTGATAGCAATCAGCCCCAGCATTTT. Translated, it gives CASSRGDSNQPQHF. The V gene is TRBV19, the J gene TRBJ1-5; no reliable D call. The germline V gene encodes CDR1 LNHDA and CDR2 SQIVND (reference sequence). With 5 bases removed from V and 0 bases from J, the gap between germline ends came to 8 bases. This CDR3 has 14 residues. The variable domain in full, completed from reference TRBV19 and TRBJ1-5, reads DGGITQSPKYLFRKEGQNVTLSCEQNLNHDAMYWYRQDPGQGLRLIYYSQIVNDFQKGDIAEGYSVSREKKESFPLTVTSAQKNPTAFYLCASSRGDSNQPQHFGDGTRLSIL.

The chain recombines TRBV24-1 with TRBJ2-3; TRBD1 is a possible D gene (6 bases). The V end lost 0 bases, the J end lost 8 bases, and 11 bases lay between the germline ends. Germline V gene lookup returns CDR1 KGHDR and CDR2 SFDVKD. The CDR3 is 14 residues long. The CDR3 DNA reads as TGTGCCACCAGTGATTTGGGACAGTCAAGTACGCAGTATTTT. This codes for CATSDLGQSSTQYF.

V usage is TRBV5-4 and J usage is TRBJ2-5; 8 positions agree with TRBD2. CDR1 is SGHNT, CDR2 YYREEE, per germline (reference sequence). The J segment lost 5 bases and the V segment lost 4 bases, leaving 7 bases of the junction unmatched. The CDR3 consists of 14 residues. The CDR3 DNA reads TGTGCCAGCAGCCGGGGCGGGGGGCAGGAGACCCAGTACTTC. It yields the protein CASSRGGGQETQYF.

The chain links TRBV10-3 to TRBJ1-2; no definite D call. V lost 0 bases, J lost 7 bases, and 6 bases lay in between. The CDR3 length is 12 residues. From germline, CDR1 is ENHRY and CDR2 SYGVKD. DNA for the CDR3: TGTGCCATCAGTGAGTCTGGGGTTGGCTACACCTTC. Translation gives CAISESGVGYTF.

The J gene is TRBJ2-2, the V gene TRBV19, with TRBD1 as a possible D gene (5 bases). Trimming took off 4 bases at V and 4 bases at J, with 7 bases between the two ends. The germline gives CDR1 LNHDA, CDR2 SQIVND (reference sequence). The CDR3 extends over 13 amino acids. The CDR3 reads CASSTGITGELFF. The CDR3 coding sequence is TGTGCCAGTAGTACAGGGATCACCGGGGAGCTGTTTTTT. Drawing the rest from reference TRBV19 and TRBJ2-2, the complete variable domain is DGGITQSPKYLFRKEGQNVTLSCEQNLNHDAMYWYRQDPGQGLRLIYYSQIVNDFQKGDIAEGYSVSREKKESFPLTVTSAQKNPTAFYLCASSTGITGELFFGEGSRLTVL.

The V call is TRBV6-5, the J call TRBJ2-3, with D possibly matching TRBD2 (6 bases). V was shortened by 6 bases and J by 4 bases, with 17 bases between the two germline ends. The CDR3 covers 15 residues. Germline CDR1 reads MNHEY; CDR2 reads SVGAGI. The CDR3, as DNA: TGTGCCAGCAGCCCCGGGACTTGGGGGTCAGATACGCAGTATTTT. Residues: CASSPGTWGSDTQYF.

The chain uses TRBV5-1 and TRBJ2-4; D may be TRBD1 or TRBD2 (5 bases each). The CDR3 covers 18 residues. With 4 bases removed from V and 0 bases from J, the gap between germline ends came to 20 bases. Germline assignment: CDR1 SGHRS and CDR2 YFSETQ. The CDR3 region is CASSPDSGHRLAKNIQYF. Written as DNA, the CDR3 is TGCGCCAGCAGCCCGGACTCGGGCCACAGGCTAGCCAAAAACATTCAGTACTTC.

The rearrangement joins TRBV7-9 to TRBJ1-4, with D perhaps matching TRBD1 (5 bases). The CDR3 contains 19 residues. CDR1 SEHNR and CDR2 FQNEAQ come from the germline V gene (reference sequence). The ends were cut back, 2 bases at V and 0 bases at J, with 19 bases in the middle. CDR3 DNA: TGTGCCAGCAGCTTACCTCCGGGGCGCGGTAAAGCAACTAATGAAAAACTGTTTTTT. Translation: CASSLPPGRGKATNEKLFF.

The rearrangement links TRBV12-3 or TRBV12-4 to TRBJ2-1, with 8 bases aligning to TRBD1. This CDR3 is 14 amino acids long. J lost 7 bases, V lost 5 bases, and 7 bases had no gene match. The CDR3 coding sequence is TGTGCCAGCAGTCTCGACAGGGGCTTAAATGAGCAGTTCTTC. It encodes CASSLDRGLNEQFF.

The rearrangement uses TRBV4-1 and TRBJ1-2; D may be TRBD1 (5 bases). The CDR3 runs 14 residues. Germline values: CDR1 MGHRA, CDR2 YSYEKL. Trimming stripped 4 bases from V and 8 bases from J, with 17 bases between. Written as DNA, the CDR3 is TGCGCCAGCAGCCCGTGGCCCAGGGATGGGGGCTACACCTTC. Translation: CASSPWPRDGGYTF.

This chain links TRBV7-8 with TRBJ2-1; D unclear. V lost 6 bases and J 3 bases, leaving 12 bases between the germline ends. This CDR3 is built from 14 residues. Germline V lookup: CDR1 SGHVS, CDR2 FQNEAQ. The CDR3 nucleotides read TGTGCCAGCAGGATTAACCCGGACTACAATGAGCAGTTCTTC. Translated, it gives CASRINPDYNEQFF.

This chain connects TRBV6-6 to TRBJ2-5, with 9 bases fitting TRBD1. Trimming cost V 5 bases and J 1 base; bases outside gene matches: 5. The CDR3 consists of 15 residues. Germline CDR1 MNHNY, CDR2 SVGAGI (reference sequence). In DNA, the CDR3 is TGTGCCAGCAGTCGCGGACAGGGGCCCCAAGAGACCCAGTACTTC. Its translation is CASSRGQGPQETQYF.

There are a few counts of this clonotype. DNA for the CDR3: TGTGCCAGCTCACCCCAGACAGGGGGACAAGAGACCCAGTACTTC. It yields the protein CASSPQTGGQETQYF. The V call is TRBV18, the J call TRBJ2-5; 9 bases align to TRBD1. The germline V gene encodes CDR1 KGHSH and CDR2 LQKENI. Germline trimming cut 3 bases from V and 2 bases from J; bases unmatched to any gene: 4. This CDR3 comprises 15 residues.

V is TRBV29-1 and J is TRBJ2-5, with 9 bases aligning to TRBD1. This CDR3 region has 13 residues. Trimming at V came to 4 bases and at J to 4 bases, leaving 4 bases not matched to a gene. Germline V gene sequence: CDR1 SQVTM, CDR2 ANQGSEA. For the CDR3, the DNA is TGCAGCGTTGTGGTGGGACAGGGAGAGACCCAGTACTTC. The encoded protein is CSVVVGQGETQYF. Using reference TRBV29-1 and TRBJ2-5 for the parts outside the CDR3, the full variable domain is SAVISQKPSRDICQRGTSLTIQCQVDSQVTMMFWYRQQPGQSLTLIATANQGSEATYESGFVIDKFPISRPNLTFSTLTVSNMSPEDSSIYLCSVVVGQGETQYFGPGTRLLVL.

V gene TRBV4-1 combines with J gene TRBJ2-7, with 7 nucleotides matching TRBD1. V lost 4 bases to trimming and J lost 0 bases; unmatched junction nucleotides: 12. This CDR3 region has 17 residues. Germline loops: CDR1 MGHRA, CDR2 YSYEKL. This CDR3 is CASSRKMGQNPSYEQYF. CDR3 bases: TGCGCCAGCAGCCGTAAAATGGGACAGAATCCCTCCTACGAGCAGTACTTC.

This clonotype was counted a single time. The chain joins TRBV3-1 to TRBJ2-3; TRBD2 is a possible D gene (7 bases). V lost 4 bases and J lost 4, with 18 bases in between. Germline V gene data show CDR1 as LGHDT and CDR2 as YNNKEL (reference sequence). The CDR3 is 16 amino acids. The CDR3 protein is CASSLLRGGGSDTQYF. In nucleotides, the CDR3 is TGTGCCAGCAGCCTCCTAAGGGGGGGAGGGTCAGATACGCAGTATTTT.

V is TRBV29-1 and J is TRBJ2-5; D gene uncertain. Looked up from germline, CDR1 is SQVTM and CDR2 is ANQGSEA. The germline V and J ends were trimmed by 5 bases and 5 bases, with 6 bases remaining between them. This CDR3 is 10 amino acids long. The CDR3 region has the DNA TGCAGCGTTTCAACGGAGACCCAGTACTTC. Translating it yields CSVSTETQYF.

The gene calls are TRBV2 and TRBJ2-2; D is undetermined. The V end was cut by 7 bases, the J end by 0 bases, with 6 bases between. Per germline, CDR1 SNHLY and CDR2 FYNNEI. This CDR3 is 13 amino acids long. The CDR3 protein is CASMAANTGELFF. CDR3 DNA: TGTGCCAGCATGGCGGCGAACACCGGGGAGCTGTTTTTT.

The chain joins TRBV5-1 to TRBJ2-6; D unresolved. With 0 bases removed from V and 4 bases from J, the gap between germline ends came to 14 bases. Germline-derived CDR1 and CDR2 are SGHRS and YFSETQ. There are 17 residues in the CDR3. This CDR3 reads CASSLAGSLGGANVLTF. The CDR3 DNA sequence: TGCGCCAGCAGCTTGGCCGGGTCCCTGGGAGGGGCCAACGTCCTGACTTTC.